This T cell receptor (beta chain) was captured in a study of T cell responses to AZD1222 COVID-19 vaccine. Sequenced by immunoSEQ multiplex PCR; TCRdb stores in-frame clones only, minus some. The table records over 100,000 clones, roughly 87% of them present only once. Study observations and caveats: Vaccine-associated CD4 TCRs spanned spike, dominant at 160-218 and 743-854. Reportedly, nearly half of unique spike TCRs recognized epitopes outside B.1.351/B.1.1.7 mutations.

CDR3 length equals 15 residues. V lost 5 bases and J 1 base, leaving 12 bases between the germline ends. The germline V gene encodes CDR1 SGHRS and CDR2 YFSETQ. About this clone: Its antigen is currently unknown.

Sample: peripheral blood, taken 28 days after the second AZD1222 dose. The rearrangement uses TRBV5-1 and TRBJ2-2; possibly TRBD1 for D (7 bases). The clonotype comes from an adult who received the AZD1222 COVID-19 vaccine. The CDR3 reads CASREGAWNTGELFF. For the CDR3, the DNA is TGCGCCAGCAGGGAGGGGGCGTGGAACACCGGGGAGCTGTTTTTT.